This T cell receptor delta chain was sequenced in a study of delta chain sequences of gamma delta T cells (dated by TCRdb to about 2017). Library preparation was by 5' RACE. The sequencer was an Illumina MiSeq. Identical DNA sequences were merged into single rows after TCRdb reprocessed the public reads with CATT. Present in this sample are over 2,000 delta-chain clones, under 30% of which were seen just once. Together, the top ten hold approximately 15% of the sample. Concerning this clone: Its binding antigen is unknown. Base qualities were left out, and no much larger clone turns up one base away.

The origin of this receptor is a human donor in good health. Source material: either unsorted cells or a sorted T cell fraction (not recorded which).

The CDR3 reads as follows: CACDALRGDMTDKLIF. The sequenced DNA is TGTGCCTGTGACGCGCTCCGGGGGGATATGACCGATAAACTCATCTTT. Recombination connected TRDV2 to TRDJ1; 8 junctional bases match TRDD3. The CDR3 has 16 amino acids, counting the end cysteine and phenylalanine. Here the CDR3 DNA is all that survives: 48 bases in frame from base 1. Unmatched junction bases come to 10, with V trimmed by 3 bases and J by 2 bases. As encoded in the germline V gene, CDR1 is GEAIGNYY while CDR2 is EKD.